The clone carrying this T cell receptor (beta chain) was counted between two and nine times. The sample's time point: sample taken at primary tumor resection. Without sorting, whole RNA was sequenced from tumor, nontumor lung or frozen PBMC. The data were obtained in a study of spatial heterogeneity in lung cancer. On the study more broadly: Sequences of the beta chain were consistently detected in greater numbers than alpha-chain sequences.

V lost 5 bases, J lost 2 bases, and 7 bases lay in between. CDR1 is SGHRS, CDR2 YFSETQ, per germline. The CDR3 covers 12 residues. Individually, TCR cDNA molecules were each labelled with a unique molecular identifier. TCRdb re-called the 5' RACE reads with MiXCR, one entry per CDR3 protein. The sample lists 49,000 or so distinct CDR3 sequences; about 12% were seen once. This clonotype was sampled from a female donor with early-stage non-small cell lung cancer. This sequence joins TRBV5-1 and TRBJ2-5; D uncertain. The specimen was PBMCs, collected at surgery. The CDR3 coding sequence is TGCGCCAGCAGGGTCCTTCAAGAGACCCAGTACTTC. Its translation: CASRVLQETQYF.